The present entry profiles one T cell receptor (beta chain) with its context. Trimming took 4 bases from V and 5 from J, leaving 21 bases between them. This CDR3 has 16 residues. Germline CDR1 is MGHRA and CDR2 is YSYEKL. Assay used: immunoSEQ multiplex PCR; TCRdb lists only in-frame clones, some missing. This sample has roughly 23,000 clones; around 87% occur once, and the top ten carry around 0.93%. The data belong to a study of T cell changes during pregnancy in multiple sclerosis. The source is a female donor in good health, enrolled as a control in a pregnancy study. This material consisted of CD4+ T cells from peripheral blood mononuclear cells, taken in the second trimester of pregnancy. The chain carries TRBV4-1 and TRBJ2-7, with TRBD2 as a possible D gene (6 bases). The CDR3 DNA reads TGCGCCAGCAGCCTAGCCGCGGGGCCGCGGATCGACGAGCAGTACTTC. Translating gives CASSLAAGPRIDEQYF.